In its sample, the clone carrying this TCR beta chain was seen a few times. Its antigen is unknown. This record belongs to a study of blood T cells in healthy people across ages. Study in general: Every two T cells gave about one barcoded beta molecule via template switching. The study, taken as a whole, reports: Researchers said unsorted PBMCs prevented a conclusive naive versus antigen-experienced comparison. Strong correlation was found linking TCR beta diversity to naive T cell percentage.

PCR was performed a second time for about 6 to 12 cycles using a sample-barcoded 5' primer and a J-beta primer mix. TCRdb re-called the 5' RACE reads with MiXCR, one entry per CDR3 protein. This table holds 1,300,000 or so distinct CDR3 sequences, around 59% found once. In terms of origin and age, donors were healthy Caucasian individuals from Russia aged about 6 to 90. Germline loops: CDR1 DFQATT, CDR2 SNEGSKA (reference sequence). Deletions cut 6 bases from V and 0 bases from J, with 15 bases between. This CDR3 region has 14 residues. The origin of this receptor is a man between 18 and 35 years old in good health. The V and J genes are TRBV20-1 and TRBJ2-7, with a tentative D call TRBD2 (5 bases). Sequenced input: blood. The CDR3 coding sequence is TGCAGTGCCCACCGAACGAGCGGCTCCTACGAGCAGTACTTC. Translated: CSAHRTSGSYEQYF.